This entry lists 20 T cell receptor beta chains sequenced from one sample in a study of PD-1 blockade in classical Hodgkin lymphoma. Time point denoted: newly diagnosed, previously untreated cHL patient sample. From thawed PBMCs, magnetic negative selection was used to isolate the CD8+ T cells. TCRdb's copy holds only in-frame clones and misses some; the assay was immunoSEQ multiplex PCR. The repertoire consists of roughly 5,000 clones, with about 90% occurring once and the leading ten covering about 20%. Sequences were obtained from CD8+ T cells from blood. The receptors here all came from a human donor with classical Hodgkin lymphoma.

The chain carries TRBV30 and TRBJ2-7, with 11 positions matching TRBD2. The germline V gene has CDR1 GTSNPN and CDR2 SVGIG (reference sequence). There are 15 residues in the CDR3. J lost 6 bases, V lost 2 bases, and 9 bases had no gene match. This chain's CDR3 is CAWSTLAGDQGEQYF. CDR3 DNA: TGTGCCTGGAGTACACTAGCGGGAGATCAGGGCGAGCAGTACTTC.

The V gene is TRBV7-9, the J gene TRBJ1-2; TRBD1 agrees at 9 bases. Germline V CDR1 and CDR2: SEHNR, FQNEAQ (reference sequence). J was trimmed by 6 bases and V by 5 bases; bases with no gene match: 16. The CDR3 runs 17 residues. The CDR3 DNA reads as TGTGCCAGCAGCCGCGGGGGCCCGCAACAGGGGGCGCATGGCTACACCTTC. Amino acids: CASSRGGPQQGAHGYTF.

The chain couples TRBV7-8 to TRBJ2-1; tentative D call: TRBD2 (5 bases). This CDR3 comprises 14 residues. The germline gives CDR1 SGHVS, CDR2 FQNEAQ. V was clipped by 7 bases and J by 2 bases, with 12 bases between them. The CDR3 protein is CASTKDGAYNEQFF. The CDR3 region has the DNA TGTGCCAGCACCAAGGACGGGGCCTACAATGAGCAGTTCTTC.

The J gene is TRBJ2-2, the V gene TRBV29-1; no definite D call. The CDR3 spans 11 residues. V gave up 4 bases and J gave up 7 bases, with 7 bases separating them. Germline lookup yields CDR1 SQVTM and CDR2 ANQGSEA. Written as DNA, the CDR3 is TGCAGCGTTGGGGGTGGCGGGGAGCTGTTTTTT. This sequence encodes CSVGGGGELFF.

This chain uses TRBV6-4 with TRBJ1-2, with a possible D match to TRBD1 (5 bases). From germline, CDR1 is MRHNA and CDR2 SNTAGT. Trimming took off 4 bases at V and 3 bases at J, with 9 bases between the two ends. The CDR3 has 13 residues. This chain's CDR3 is CASSGGEHYGYTF. The CDR3 DNA follows: TGTGCCAGCAGTGGAGGGGAACACTATGGCTACACCTTC.

V usage is TRBV25-1 and J usage is TRBJ2-6; D remains unclear. The germline V gene has CDR1 MGHDK and CDR2 SYGVNS. The CDR3 runs to 11 residues. V dropped 5 bases and J dropped 13 bases, with 9 bases sitting between them. CDR3 bases: TGTGCCAGCAGTACCCAAGAGGTCCTGACTTTC. Translating it yields CASSTQEVLTF.

This clone occurred a few times. J is TRBJ2-7 and V is TRBV7-8, with 7 positions matching TRBD2. CDR3 length: 14 amino acids. Germline-derived CDR1 and CDR2 are SGHVS and FQNEAQ. With V trimmed by 6 bases and J by 6 bases, 11 bases remained unmatched. In nucleotides, the CDR3 is TGTGCCAGCAGTATCGGACTAGAACCTGGCGAGCAGTACTTC. Translating gives CASSIGLEPGEQYF.

V is TRBV10-3 and J is TRBJ2-6; 9 positions match TRBD1. Per germline, CDR1 ENHRY and CDR2 SYGVKD. The CDR3 sequence is 19 residues long. The trim removed 0 bases at V and 0 bases at J, leaving 6 bases unmatched. The CDR3 DNA reads as TGTGCCATCAGTGAGTCGGACAGGGGTGGGAGCTCTGGGGCCAACGTCCTGACTTTC. Its translation: CAISESDRGGSSGANVLTF.

The chain couples TRBV5-6 to TRBJ2-6, with TRBD1 identical over 8 bases. V trimming: 9 bases; J trimming: 2 bases; junction bases outside the gene matches: 7. The CDR3 contains 15 residues. Germline-derived CDR1 and CDR2 are SGHDT and YYEEEE. DNA of the CDR3: TGTGCCACGCAGCTGGGACAGGCTGGGGCCAACGTCCTGACTTTC. Protein sequence: CATQLGQAGANVLTF.

V gene TRBV4-1 combines with J gene TRBJ2-1, with D maybe TRBD1 (6 bases). The CDR3 covers 14 residues. The germline V gene has CDR1 MGHRA and CDR2 YSYEKL. With 2 bases removed from V and 10 bases from J, the gap between germline ends came to 15 bases. The CDR3 region has the DNA TGCGCCAGCAGCCAACAAATTACAGGGCCCGAGCAGTTCTTC. As protein: CASSQQITGPEQFF.

This chain links TRBV5-1 with TRBJ2-3; 8 bases align to TRBD2. This CDR3 has 16 residues. Trimming at V came to 4 bases and at J to 4 bases, leaving 11 bases not matched to a gene. Germline loops: CDR1 SGHRS, CDR2 YFSETQ. CDR3 in amino acids: CASSPGLAGGPDTQYF. Written as DNA, the CDR3 is TGCGCCAGCAGCCCGGGATTGGCGGGGGGCCCAGATACGCAGTATTTT.

This chain uses TRBV25-1 with TRBJ1-3; D not certain. Germline-derived CDR1 and CDR2 are MGHDK and SYGVNS. The CDR3 sequence is 13 residues long. Trimming took off 7 bases at V and 4 bases at J, with 11 bases between the two ends. The CDR3 coding sequence is TGTGCCAGCATTGACGAGAGGGGAAACACCATATATTTT. Protein: CASIDERGNTIYF.

The CDR3 bases are TGTGCCAGCAGCTTAACGACAGGAACTGAAGCTTTCTTT. Amino acids: CASSLTTGTEAFF. The chain recombines TRBV4-2 with TRBJ1-1; D is possibly TRBD1 (6 bases). V gave up 5 bases and J gave up 5 bases, with 12 bases separating them. CDR3 length equals 13 residues. Looked up from germline, CDR1 is LGHNA and CDR2 is YNFKEQ.

The chain links TRBV25-1 to TRBJ1-3; no reliable D call. Germline assignment: CDR1 MGHDK and CDR2 SYGVNS. V was clipped by 2 bases and J by 7 bases, with 3 bases between them. The CDR3 length is 11 residues. The CDR3 DNA follows: TGTGCCAGCAGTGAAGGGAACACCATATATTTT. This codes for CASSEGNTIYF.

The chain employs TRBV9 and TRBJ1-3, with D uncertain. This CDR3 contains 15 residues. Between the trimmed V and J ends, which lost 0 bases and 0 bases, there was a span of 7 bases. Germline loops: CDR1 SGDLS, CDR2 YYNGEE. The CDR3 coding sequence is TGTGCCAGCAGCGTAGGCCAGAGCTCTGGAAACACCATATATTTT. Translation gives CASSVGQSSGNTIYF.

The V call is TRBV6-1, the J call TRBJ2-5; no firm D call. Germline assignment: CDR1 MNHNS and CDR2 SASEGT. Trimming shortened V by 7 bases and J by 0 bases, and 6 bases separated the two germline ends. This CDR3 comprises 12 residues. CDR3 DNA sequence: TGTGCCAGCATCGGACACCAAGAGACCCAGTACTTC. Translating gives CASIGHQETQYF.

This chain joins TRBV27 and TRBJ2-7, with D possibly matching TRBD1 (6 bases). This CDR3 contains 15 residues. Trimming left V 0 bases short and J 2 bases short, with 11 bases between. Germline V CDR1 and CDR2: MNHEY, SMNVEV (reference sequence). The CDR3 nucleotides read TGTGCCAGCAGTTTATCGAACAGGGCCCCCTACGAGCAGTACTTC. Protein: CASSLSNRAPYEQYF.

V and J are TRBV27 and TRBJ2-1; 9 bases are shared with TRBD1. The CDR3 extends over 17 amino acids. J lost 0 bases, V lost 4 bases, and 7 bases had no gene match. Germline CDR1 and CDR2: MNHEY and SMNVEV (reference sequence). The DNA of the CDR3 is TGTGCCAGCAGTTCCAGGGACAGGGAGGGCTCCTACAATGAGCAGTTCTTC. Its translation: CASSSRDREGSYNEQFF.

V gene TRBV25-1 combines with J gene TRBJ2-1; 9 positions match TRBD1. V gave up 10 bases and J gave up 6 bases; unmatched junction bases: 7. The CDR3 runs 13 residues. Per the germline V gene, CDR1 is MGHDK and CDR2 is SYGVNS. CDR3 coding DNA: TGTGCCACGAGGGGACAGGGCGTCAATGAGCAGTTCTTC. It translates to CATRGQGVNEQFF.

The genes are TRBV15 and TRBJ2-3; 9 bases map to TRBD2. The CDR3 runs to 15 residues. Germline values: CDR1 LNHNV, CDR2 YYDKDF (reference sequence). V was clipped by 5 bases and J by 4 bases; unmatched bases: 7. The CDR3 sequence is CATSHGREGSDTQYF. The CDR3 DNA sequence: TGTGCCACCAGCCACGGGCGGGAGGGGTCAGATACGCAGTATTTT.